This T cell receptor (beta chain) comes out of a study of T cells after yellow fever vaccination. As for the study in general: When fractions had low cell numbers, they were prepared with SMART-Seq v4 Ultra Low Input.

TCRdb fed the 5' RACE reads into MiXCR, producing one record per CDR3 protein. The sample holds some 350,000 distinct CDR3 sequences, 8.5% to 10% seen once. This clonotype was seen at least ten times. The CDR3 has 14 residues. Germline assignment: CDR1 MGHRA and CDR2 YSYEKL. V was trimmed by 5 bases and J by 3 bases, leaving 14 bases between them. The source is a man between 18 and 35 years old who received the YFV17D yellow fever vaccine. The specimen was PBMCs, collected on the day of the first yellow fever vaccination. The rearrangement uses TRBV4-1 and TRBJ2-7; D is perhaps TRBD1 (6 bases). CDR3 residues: CASSEDRHVYEQYF. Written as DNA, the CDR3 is TGCGCCAGCAGCGAGGACAGACATGTCTACGAGCAGTACTTC.